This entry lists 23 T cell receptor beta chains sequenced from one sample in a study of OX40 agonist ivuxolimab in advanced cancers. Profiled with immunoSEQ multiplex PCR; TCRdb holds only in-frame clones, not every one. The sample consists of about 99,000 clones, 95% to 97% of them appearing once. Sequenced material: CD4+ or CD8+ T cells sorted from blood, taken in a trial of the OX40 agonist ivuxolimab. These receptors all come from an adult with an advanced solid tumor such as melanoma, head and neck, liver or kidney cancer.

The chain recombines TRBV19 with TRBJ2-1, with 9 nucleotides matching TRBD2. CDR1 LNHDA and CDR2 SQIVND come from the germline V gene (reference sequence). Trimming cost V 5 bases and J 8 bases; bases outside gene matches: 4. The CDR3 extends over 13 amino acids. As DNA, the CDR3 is TGTGCCAGTAGTCCTAGCGGGAATGATGAGCAGTTCTTC. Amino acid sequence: CASSPSGNDEQFF.

The CDR3 DNA reads as TGTGCCAGCAGTTTTGCGGCTAGACTAGCGGGGGCACAAGAGACCCAGTACTTC. Translating gives CASSFAARLAGAQETQYF. This sequence joins TRBV28 and TRBJ2-5, with 12 positions matching TRBD2. With 3 bases clipped from V and 2 bases from J, the junction kept 10 bases outside the gene matches. The germline V gene has CDR1 MDHEN and CDR2 SYDVKM. The CDR3 totals 18 residues.

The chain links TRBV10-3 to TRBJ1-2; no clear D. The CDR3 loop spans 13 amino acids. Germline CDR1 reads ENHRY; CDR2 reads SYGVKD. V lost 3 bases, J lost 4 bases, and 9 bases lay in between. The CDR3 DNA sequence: TGTGCCATCAGTGAACACAGCCCCTATGGCTACACCTTC. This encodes CAISEHSPYGYTF.

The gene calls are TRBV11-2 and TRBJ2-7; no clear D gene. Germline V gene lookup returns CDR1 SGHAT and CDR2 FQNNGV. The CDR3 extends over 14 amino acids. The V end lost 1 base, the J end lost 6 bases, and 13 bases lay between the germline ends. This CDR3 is CASSLVEDPGEQYF. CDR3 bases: TGTGCCAGCAGCTTAGTTGAGGACCCTGGCGAGCAGTACTTC.

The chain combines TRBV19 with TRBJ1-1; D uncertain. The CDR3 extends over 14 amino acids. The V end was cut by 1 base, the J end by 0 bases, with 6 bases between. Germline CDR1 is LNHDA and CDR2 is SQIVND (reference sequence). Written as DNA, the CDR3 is TGTGCCAGTAGTATAGGACCGATGAACACTGAAGCTTTCTTT. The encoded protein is CASSIGPMNTEAFF.

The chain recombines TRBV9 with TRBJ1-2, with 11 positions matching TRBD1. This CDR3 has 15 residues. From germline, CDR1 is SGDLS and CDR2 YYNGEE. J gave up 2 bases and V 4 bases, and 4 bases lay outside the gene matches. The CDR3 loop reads CASSTGQGGNYGYTF. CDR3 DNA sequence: TGTGCCAGCAGCACGGGACAGGGGGGGAACTATGGCTACACCTTC.

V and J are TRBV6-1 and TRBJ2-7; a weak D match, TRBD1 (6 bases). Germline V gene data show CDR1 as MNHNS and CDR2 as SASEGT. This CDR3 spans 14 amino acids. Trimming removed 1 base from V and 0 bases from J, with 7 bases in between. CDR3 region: CASSEGDTSYEQYF. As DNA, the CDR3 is TGTGCCAGCAGTGAAGGGGACACCTCCTACGAGCAGTACTTC.

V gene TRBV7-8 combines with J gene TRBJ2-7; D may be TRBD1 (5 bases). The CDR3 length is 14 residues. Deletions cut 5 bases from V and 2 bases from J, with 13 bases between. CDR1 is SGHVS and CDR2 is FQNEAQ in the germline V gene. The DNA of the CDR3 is TGTGCCAGCAGCGCCCCCGACAGCCCCTACGAGCAGTACTTC. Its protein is CASSAPDSPYEQYF. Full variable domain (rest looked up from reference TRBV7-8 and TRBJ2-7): GAGVSQSPRYKVAKRGQDVALRCDPISGHVSLFWYQQALGQGPEFLTYFQNEAQLDKSGLPSDRFFAERPEGSVSTLKIQRTQQEDSAVYLCASSAPDSPYEQYFGPGTRLTVT.

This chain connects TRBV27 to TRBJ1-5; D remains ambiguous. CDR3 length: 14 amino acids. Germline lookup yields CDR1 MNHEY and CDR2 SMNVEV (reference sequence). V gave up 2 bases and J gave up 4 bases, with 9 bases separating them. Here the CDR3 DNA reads TGTGCCAGCAGTTTAGAGGCGACGAATCAGCCCCAGCATTTT. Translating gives CASSLEATNQPQHF.

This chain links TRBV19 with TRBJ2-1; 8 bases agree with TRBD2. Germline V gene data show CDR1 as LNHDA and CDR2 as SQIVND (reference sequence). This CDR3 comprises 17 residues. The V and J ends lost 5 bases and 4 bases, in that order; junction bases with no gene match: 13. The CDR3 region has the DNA TGTGCCAGTAGTTCCCCGGGACTAGGGCTGAATTACAATGAGCAGTTCTTC. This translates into CASSSPGLGLNYNEQFF.

CDR3 in DNA: TGTGCCAGCAGCCCGGTTGGTGGCGGCCCCACCTACGAGCAGTACTTC. It yields the protein CASSPVGGGPTYEQYF. The V call is TRBV7-9, the J call TRBJ2-7; D remains ambiguous. The V end lost 5 bases, the J end lost 2 bases, and 19 bases lay between the germline ends. CDR1 SEHNR and CDR2 FQNEAQ come from the germline V gene (reference sequence). The CDR3 runs to 16 residues.

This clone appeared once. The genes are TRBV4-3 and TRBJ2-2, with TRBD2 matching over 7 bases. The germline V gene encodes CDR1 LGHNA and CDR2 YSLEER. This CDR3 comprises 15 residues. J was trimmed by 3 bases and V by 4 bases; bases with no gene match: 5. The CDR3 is CASSPRDYYTGELFF. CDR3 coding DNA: TGCGCCAGCAGCCCCCGGGACTATTACACCGGGGAGCTGTTTTTT.

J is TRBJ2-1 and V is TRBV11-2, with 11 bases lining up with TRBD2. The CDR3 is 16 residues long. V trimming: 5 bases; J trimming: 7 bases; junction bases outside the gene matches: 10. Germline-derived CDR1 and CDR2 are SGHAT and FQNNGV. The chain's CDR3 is CASSPRLAGLRNEQFF. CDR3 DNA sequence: TGTGCCAGCAGCCCTAGACTAGCGGGATTAAGAAATGAGCAGTTCTTC.

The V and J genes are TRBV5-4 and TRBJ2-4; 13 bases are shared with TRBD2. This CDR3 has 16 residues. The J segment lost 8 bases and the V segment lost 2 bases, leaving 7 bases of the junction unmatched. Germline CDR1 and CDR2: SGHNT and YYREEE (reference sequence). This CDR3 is CASSLGLAGESDIQYF. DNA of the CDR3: TGTGCCAGCAGCTTAGGACTAGCGGGAGAATCGGACATTCAGTACTTC.

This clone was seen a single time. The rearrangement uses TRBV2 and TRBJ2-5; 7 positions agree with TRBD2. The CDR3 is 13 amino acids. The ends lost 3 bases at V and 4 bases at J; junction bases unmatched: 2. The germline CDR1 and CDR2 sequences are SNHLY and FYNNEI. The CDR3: CASSEGGRETQYF. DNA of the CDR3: TGTGCCAGCAGTGAGGGGGGGAGAGAGACCCAGTACTTC.

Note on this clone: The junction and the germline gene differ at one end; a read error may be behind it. The DNA for the CDR3 is TGTGCCAGCAGCGAAGGGGGTGGGGTAGCGGGTTACAATGAGCAGTTCTTC. Encoded protein: CASSEGGGVAGYNEQFF. The chain employs TRBV2 and TRBJ2-1; perhaps TRBD2 as D (7 bases). This CDR3 contains 17 residues. Germline CDR1 and CDR2: SNHLY and FYNNEI.

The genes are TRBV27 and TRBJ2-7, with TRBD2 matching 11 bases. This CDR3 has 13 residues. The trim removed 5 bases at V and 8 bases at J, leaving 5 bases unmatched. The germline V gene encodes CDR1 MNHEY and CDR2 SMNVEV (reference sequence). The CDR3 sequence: CASSISGGGQQYF. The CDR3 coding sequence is TGTGCCAGCAGTATTAGCGGGGGGGGACAGCAGTACTTC.

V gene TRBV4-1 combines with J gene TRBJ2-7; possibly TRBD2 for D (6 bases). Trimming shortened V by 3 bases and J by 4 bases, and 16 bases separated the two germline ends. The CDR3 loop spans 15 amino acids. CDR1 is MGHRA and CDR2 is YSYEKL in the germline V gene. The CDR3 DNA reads TGCGCCAGCAGCCAGGATCAGGAGGGGTTTTACGAGCAGTACTTC. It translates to CASSQDQEGFYEQYF.

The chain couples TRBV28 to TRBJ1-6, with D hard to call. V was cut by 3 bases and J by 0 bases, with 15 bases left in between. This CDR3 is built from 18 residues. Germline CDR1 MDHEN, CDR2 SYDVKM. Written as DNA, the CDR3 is TGTGCCAGCAGTTTTCGCTTCACCGCGAGCTCCTATAATTCACCCCTCCACTTT. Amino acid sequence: CASSFRFTASSYNSPLHF.

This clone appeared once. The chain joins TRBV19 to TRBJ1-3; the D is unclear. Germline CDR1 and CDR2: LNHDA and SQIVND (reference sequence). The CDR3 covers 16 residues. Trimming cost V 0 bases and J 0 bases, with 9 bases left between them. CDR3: CASSIDLAVSGNTIYF. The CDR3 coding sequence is TGTGCCAGTAGTATAGATCTGGCCGTCTCTGGAAACACCATATATTTT.

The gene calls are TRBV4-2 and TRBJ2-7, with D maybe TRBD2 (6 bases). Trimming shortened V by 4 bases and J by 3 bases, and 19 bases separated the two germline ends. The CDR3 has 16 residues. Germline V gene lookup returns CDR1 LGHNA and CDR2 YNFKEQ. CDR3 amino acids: CASSPLLGGELYEQYF. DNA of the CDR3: TGTGCCAGCAGCCCGCTGCTCGGGGGTGAGCTCTACGAGCAGTACTTC.

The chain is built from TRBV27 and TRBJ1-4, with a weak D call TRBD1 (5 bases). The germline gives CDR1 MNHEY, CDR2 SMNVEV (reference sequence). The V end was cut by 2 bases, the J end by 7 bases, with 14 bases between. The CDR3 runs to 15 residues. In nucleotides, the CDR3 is TGTGCCAGCAGTTTAGTATGGCAGGGTGGTGAAAAACTGTTTTTT. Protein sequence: CASSLVWQGGEKLFF.

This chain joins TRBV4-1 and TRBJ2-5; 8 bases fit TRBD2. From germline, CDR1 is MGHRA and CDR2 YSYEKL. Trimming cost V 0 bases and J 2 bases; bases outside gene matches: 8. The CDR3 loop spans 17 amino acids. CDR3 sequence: CASSQDLGPSGQETQYF. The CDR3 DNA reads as TGCGCCAGCAGCCAAGATCTAGGGCCTAGCGGGCAAGAGACCCAGTACTTC.